One sample yielded the 19 T cell receptor beta chains listed below, sequenced in a study of STAT5B mutations in CD4+ large granular lymphocyte leukemia (dated by TCRdb to 2022 to 2024). The method behind the library was the immunoSEQ multiplex PCR assay. In TCRdb, the immuneACCESS table is reduced to in-frame sequences with V and J assigned. These tables do not hold every clone; where another copy was compared, an unresolved V gene accounts for under half, and the others remain unexplained. Counted in this sample were under 40,000 clones; approximately 76% of them appeared once. 0.4% to 0.45% of the sample is held by the ten biggest clonotypes. Sequenced material: CD4+ T cells from blood buffy coats. Receptor source: a human donor in good health.

This clone was counted only a few times. The chain is built from TRBV9 and TRBJ1-6; possible D gene TRBD1, 5 bases. CDR3 length equals 15 residues. Germline CDR1 and CDR2: SGDLS and YYNGEE. The V end was cut by 3 bases, the J end by 7 bases, with 14 bases between. As DNA, the CDR3 is TGTGCCAGCAGCGGGTACGGGACGGCGAATTCACCCCTCCACTTT. This gives the protein CASSGYGTANSPLHF.

The table lists this clone with a few counts. The rearrangement links TRBV30 to TRBJ1-2; D uncertain. Germline loops: CDR1 GTSNPN, CDR2 SVGIG (reference sequence). The CDR3 extends over 13 amino acids. V gave up 0 bases and J gave up 5 bases, with 10 bases separating them. The CDR3 DNA reads as TGTGCCTGGAGTGTGCTTTCGGGGTATGGCTACACCTTC. The encoded protein is CAWSVLSGYGYTF.

The chain combines TRBV7-3 with TRBJ1-1, with 8 nucleotides matching TRBD1. With V trimmed by 5 bases and J by 4 bases, 15 bases remained unmatched. Germline V gives CDR1 SGHTA, CDR2 FQGTGA. This CDR3 comprises 17 residues. CDR3 in amino acids: CASSPDRVLAWGTEAFF. CDR3 sequence (DNA): TGTGCCAGCAGCCCGGACAGGGTCCTCGCGTGGGGCACTGAAGCTTTCTTT.

This clone was counted a few times. V and J are TRBV6-1 and TRBJ2-1; TRBD1 is a possible D gene (6 bases). The germline V gene encodes CDR1 MNHNS and CDR2 SASEGT. The V gene lost 1 base and the J gene lost 8 bases, with 15 bases spanning the gap. The CDR3 consists of 15 residues. The CDR3 sequence is CASSEGSGGQDEQFF. CDR3 nucleotides: TGTGCCAGCAGTGAAGGGAGTGGGGGCCAGGATGAGCAGTTCTTC.

The chain couples TRBV7-2 to TRBJ2-4, with unresolved D. CDR1 and CDR2 (germline): SGHTA, FQGNSA. This CDR3 region has 15 residues. Trimming pared 1 base from V and 1 base from J, leaving 8 bases between. Written as DNA, the CDR3 is TGTGCCAGCAGCTTAGGCATAGGTGCCAAAAACATTCAGTACTTC. Protein product: CASSLGIGAKNIQYF.

The chain uses TRBV7-2 and TRBJ2-3, with D tentatively TRBD1 or TRBD2 (6 bases each). Germline V lookup: CDR1 SGHTA, CDR2 FQGNSA. CDR3 size: 17 residues. Trimming stripped 1 base from V and 3 bases from J, with 17 bases between. In DNA form, the CDR3 reads TGTGCCAGCAGCTTAGGGGGGGCGGGACGGAGTACAGATACGCAGTATTTT. This translates into CASSLGGAGRSTDTQYF.

The J gene is TRBJ1-2, the V gene TRBV9; no clear D gene. Between the trimmed V and J ends, which lost 0 bases and 8 bases, there was a span of 14 bases. Germline V CDR1 and CDR2: SGDLS, YYNGEE. The CDR3 consists of 14 residues. CDR3 sequence (DNA): TGTGCCAGCAGCGTAGCTGGCGCAGTAAGGGGCTACACCTTC. This translates into CASSVAGAVRGYTF. The entire variable domain, with the rest obtained from reference TRBV9 and TRBJ1-2, is as follows: DSGVTQTPKHLITATGQRVTLRCSPRSGDLSVYWYQQSLDQGLQFLIQYYNGEERAKGNILERFSAQQFPDLHSELNLSSLELGDSALYFCASSVAGAVRGYTFGSGTRLTVV.

The genes are TRBV5-1 and TRBJ2-1; 10 bases are shared with TRBD2. The CDR3 extends over 15 amino acids. Germline lookup yields CDR1 SGHRS and CDR2 YFSETQ. J was trimmed by 2 bases and V by 7 bases; bases with no gene match: 6. This chain's CDR3 is CASQRGGQTYNEQFF. The CDR3 nucleotides read TGCGCCAGCCAGCGGGGGGGACAAACCTACAATGAGCAGTTCTTC.

The chain uses TRBV5-1 and TRBJ2-1; D is unresolved. V lost 3 bases and J 10 bases, leaving 14 bases between the germline ends. Germline CDR1 SGHRS, CDR2 YFSETQ. This CDR3 has 13 amino acids. The CDR3 DNA sequence: TGCGCCAGCAGCTCTCCCCAGTTGGGCGAGCAGTTCTTC. Translating gives CASSSPQLGEQFF.

This clone was detected only once. This rearrangement joins TRBV1 to TRBJ2-3; the listed D gene, TRBD1, was not tested against the DNA. TRBV1 has pseudogene status. The CDR3 consists of 18 residues. This CDR3 reads CTSSQVPPGQGIHGTQYF. CDR3 bases: TGCACCAGCAGCCAAGTACCGCCGGGACAGGGGATTCATGGTACGCAGTATTTT.

The genes are TRBV15 and TRBJ1-5; tentatively, D is TRBD1 (6 bases). Trimming removed 6 bases from V and 1 base from J, with 16 bases in between. Germline V gives CDR1 LNHNV, CDR2 YYDKDF (reference sequence). CDR3 length: 16 residues. The chain's CDR3 is CATRAGDGRSNQPQHF. The CDR3 nucleotides are TGTGCCACCAGGGCAGGGGACGGTAGGAGCAATCAGCCCCAGCATTTT.

Only a few counts were recorded for this clone. This rearrangement joins TRBV9 to TRBJ1-2; weak D call: TRBD1 (6 bases). Germline V gene sequence: CDR1 SGDLS, CDR2 YYNGEE. Between the trimmed V and J ends, which lost 4 bases and 4 bases, there was a span of 20 bases. The CDR3 extends over 16 amino acids. Here the CDR3 DNA reads TGTGCCAGCAGCCCCGATTGGAGGGGGTTGGGCTATGGCTACACCTTC. The encoded protein is CASSPDWRGLGYGYTF. Together with reference TRBV9 and TRBJ1-2, the CDR3 gives the full variable domain: DSGVTQTPKHLITATGQRVTLRCSPRSGDLSVYWYQQSLDQGLQFLIQYYNGEERAKGNILERFSAQQFPDLHSELNLSSLELGDSALYFCASSPDWRGLGYGYTFGSGTRLTVV.

V and J are TRBV28 and TRBJ1-5, with D unclear. Trimming left V 10 bases short and J 0 bases short, with 7 bases between. There are 12 residues in the CDR3. Looked up from germline, CDR1 is MDHEN and CDR2 is SYDVKM. The CDR3 loop is CAIRGSNQPQHF. CDR3 bases: TGTGCCATCCGAGGTAGCAATCAGCCCCAGCATTTT.

This clone was picked up one time. The V and J genes are TRBV7-2 and TRBJ2-5; 13 bases fit TRBD2. CDR3 length: 14 amino acids. Trimming took 5 bases from V and 9 from J; bases not matched to a gene: 6. Germline V gene lookup returns CDR1 SGHTA and CDR2 FQGNSA. This CDR3 is CASSTTSGGEAQYF. CDR3 DNA sequence: TGTGCCAGCAGCACCACTAGCGGGGGGGAGGCCCAGTACTTC.

This clone has a single count. The CDR3 here is CASSLGQVTYNEQFF. The CDR3 coding sequence is TGTGCCAGCAGCTTGGGGCAGGTGACCTACAATGAGCAGTTCTTC. The chain carries TRBV5-4 and TRBJ2-1; D not resolved. The germline V gene encodes CDR1 SGHNT and CDR2 YYREEE (reference sequence). The V end was cut by 0 bases, the J end by 2 bases, with 9 bases between. This CDR3 has 15 residues.

J is TRBJ1-1 and V is TRBV2; the D is unclear. The germline gives CDR1 SNHLY, CDR2 FYNNEI. Trimming removed 0 bases at V and 5 bases at J, with 10 bases between. The length of the CDR3 is 14 residues. DNA of the CDR3: TGTGCCAGCAGTGAAGCGCTACCGGGTACTGAAGCTTTCTTT. This translates into CASSEALPGTEAFF.

The DNA of the CDR3 is TGTGCCAGCAGCATCAAGACAAGGTCCTACAATGAGCAGTTCTTC. This codes for CASSIKTRSYNEQFF. This sequence joins TRBV27 and TRBJ2-1; D is undetermined. V was pared by 6 bases and J by 1 base, with 13 bases between. The CDR3 is 15 residues long. Germline values: CDR1 MNHEY, CDR2 SMNVEV (reference sequence).

The V gene is TRBV5-4, the J gene TRBJ2-5; 8 nucleotides match TRBD1. Trimming cost V 0 bases and J 3 bases; bases outside gene matches: 1. The germline V gene encodes CDR1 SGHNT and CDR2 YYREEE (reference sequence). CDR3 length: 14 amino acids. Here the CDR3 reads CASSLAGGEETQYF. The CDR3 coding sequence is TGTGCCAGCAGCTTGGCAGGGGGCGAAGAGACCCAGTACTTC.

The chain uses TRBV25-1 and TRBJ2-2, with D possibly TRBD1 on 5 matching bases. CDR3 length: 15 amino acids. Germline V gene lookup returns CDR1 MGHDK and CDR2 SYGVNS. V lost 1 base and J lost 7, with 13 bases in between. CDR3 sequence (DNA): TGTGCCAGCAGTGAATCCGGCAGGGCAGGCGGGGAGCTGTTTTTT. Translation gives CASSESGRAGGELFF.